This TCR beta chain is from a study of blood T cell repertoires in COVID-19. At the level of the study: Acute-phase and convalescent COVID-19 samples originated in the United States, Italy and Spain.

Losses at the gene ends were 3 bases for V and 3 bases for J; bases not matched to a gene: 5. The CDR3 is made up of 15 amino acids. Germline V gene sequence: CDR1 MNHNS, CDR2 SASEGT. The protocol was immunoSEQ multiplex PCR, while the TCRdb copy is restricted to in-frame clones and leaves out a portion. Of about 220,000 clones listed, around 83% were seen once; the top ten hold approximately 8%. The chain recombines TRBV6-1 with TRBJ2-7; TRBD2 aligns across 10 bases. The sample taken for sequencing was peripheral blood. The sequence was collected from a woman older than 75 with COVID-19, enrolled during active disease. The CDR3 sequence is CASSEPTSGNYEQYF. The CDR3 DNA reads as TGTGCCAGCAGTGAGCCTACTAGCGGGAACTACGAGCAGTACTTC.